This T cell receptor beta chain was profiled in a study of T cell changes during pregnancy in multiple sclerosis (dated by TCRdb to about 2019). Turning to the overall study: The study looked at changes in the T cell repertoire across pregnancy in women with multiple sclerosis.

The germline V gene provides CDR1 KGHSH and CDR2 LQKENI. V is reduced by 3 bases and J by 0 bases, leaving a spacing of 12 bases between them. From cysteine to phenylalanine, the CDR3 is 15 amino acids long. Kept here is only the CDR3 DNA, which spans 45 bases and is read in frame from base 1. Receptor amplification or capture employed the immunoSEQ multiplex PCR assay. TCRdb holds this immuneACCESS table with in-frame rearrangements only. Some clones are missing; in checked studies, unresolved V genes explain under half, and the rest has no known cause. A total of 80,000 to 100,000 clones appear in this sample, 90% of them only once. Of the sample, about 0.75% is held by the ten largest clones. This clone was recorded once. Its antigen specificity is not known. No base quality values were provided; no much bigger clone lies one nucleotide off.

The sample here was peripheral blood, taken in the second trimester of pregnancy. This sequence uses TRBV18 and TRBJ2-7, and possibly TRBD1, on 6 matching bases. This receptor was identified in a female donor in good health, enrolled as a control in a pregnancy study. The bases are TGTGCCAGCTCACCCGCTACAGGGAGCTCCTACGAGCAGTACTTC. Its coded protein is CASSPATGSSYEQYF.